One sample yielded the 8 T cell receptor beta chains listed below, sequenced in a study of T-cell memory formation after mild COVID-19. TCRdb used MiXCR to reprocess the 5' RACE reads, holding one entry per CDR3 protein. The sample yields around 140,000 distinct CDR3 sequences, 15% to 20% seen once. Sequencing used PBMCs or a T cell subset sorted from them (not recorded which). These receptors were collected from an adult woman who had mild COVID-19 (a few samples of this study predate the infection). Cell type and time point are not known.

In its sample, this clonotype was seen a few times. The J gene is TRBJ2-1, the V gene TRBV15; 7 nucleotides match TRBD1. This CDR3 comprises 19 residues. CDR1 and CDR2 (germline): LNHNV, YYDKDF (reference sequence). The junction had 19 bases not matched to a gene; V was cut back by 0 bases and J by 8 bases. CDR3 bases: TGTGCCACCAGCAGAGATAGGGGCCGATGGGACAGACCAGACGATGAGCAGTTCTTC. Protein sequence: CATSRDRGRWDRPDDEQFF.

The CDR3 sequence is CASSSTGTGVGGANVLTF. The CDR3 DNA reads TGTGCCAGCAGTTCGACCGGGACAGGGGTTGGTGGGGCCAACGTCCTGACTTTC. J is TRBJ2-6 and V is TRBV12-3 or TRBV12-4, with 10 bases identical to TRBD1. This CDR3 region has 18 residues. With 4 bases clipped from V and 3 bases from J, the junction kept 9 bases outside the gene matches.

This clonotype was observed a handful of times. The CDR3 region has the DNA TGTGCCAGCAACTGGGATGAAACAGGGAAGGCTTTCTTT. This translates into CASNWDETGKAFF. The chain employs TRBV4-2 and TRBJ1-1, with a weak D call TRBD1 (6 bases). CDR3 length equals 13 residues. Germline V gene lookup returns CDR1 LGHNA and CDR2 YNFKEQ. Trimming removed 7 bases from V and 11 bases from J, with 20 bases in between.

A few counts support this clonotype. The rearrangement links TRBV7-8 to TRBJ2-3; maybe TRBD1 (5 bases). Germline CDR1 SGHVS, CDR2 FQNEAQ. V was clipped by 4 bases and J by 1 base, with 15 bases between them. CDR3 length: 16 residues. This CDR3 reads CASSYLRQRRTDTQYF. CDR3 nucleotide sequence: TGTGCCAGCAGCTATCTTAGACAGAGACGCACAGATACGCAGTATTTT.

This sequence joins TRBV2 and TRBJ2-3; tentative D call: TRBD2 (5 bases). This CDR3 region has 17 residues. V gave up 8 bases and J gave up 0 bases, with 21 bases separating them. CDR1 SNHLY and CDR2 FYNNEI come from the germline V gene. The CDR3: CASQDPAEVSSTDTQYF. The CDR3 coding sequence is TGTGCCAGCCAAGACCCAGCGGAGGTCTCTAGCACAGATACGCAGTATTTT. Together with reference TRBV2 and TRBJ2-3, the CDR3 gives the full variable domain: EPEVTQTPSHQVTQMGQEVILRCVPISNHLYFYWYRQILGQKVEFLVSFYNNEISEKSEIFDDQFSVERPDGSNFTLKIRSTKLEDSAMYFCASQDPAEVSSTDTQYFGPGTRLTVL.

The chain's CDR3 is CASSGGTAKFF. CDR3 nucleotides: TGTGCCAGCAGCGGAGGGACAGCAAAGTTCTTC. The rearrangement links TRBV5-6 to TRBJ2-1; maybe TRBD1 (7 bases). The CDR3 loop spans 11 amino acids. Trimming pared 4 bases from V and 14 bases from J, leaving 13 bases between. Germline V gene lookup returns CDR1 SGHDT and CDR2 YYEEEE. The whole variable domain, filled in from reference TRBV5-6 and TRBJ2-1, reads DAGVTQSPTHLIKTRGQQVTLRCSPKSGHDTVSWYQQALGQGPQFIFQYYEEEERQRGNFPDRFSGHQFPNYSSELNVNALLLGDSALYLCASSGGTAKFFGPGTRLTVL.

There are a few counts of this clonotype. The rearrangement joins TRBV6-2 or TRBV6-3 to TRBJ1-1, with D perhaps TRBD1 (5 bases). V lost 7 bases, J lost 3 bases, and 15 bases lay in between. Per germline, CDR1 MNHEY and CDR2 SVGEGT. The CDR3 loop spans 14 amino acids. The CDR3 is CASTFRGTHTEAFF. The CDR3 region has the DNA TGTGCCAGCACCTTTAGGGGCACTCACACTGAAGCTTTCTTT.

This clonotype was observed at least ten times. This sequence joins TRBV20-1 and TRBJ2-5; the D gene could be TRBD1 or TRBD2 (5 bases each). This CDR3 contains 13 residues. The V gene's germline CDR1 is DFQATT and CDR2 SNEGSKA (reference sequence). The ends were cut back, 6 bases at V and 7 bases at J, with 18 bases in the middle. The CDR3 here is CSAAGTNVATQYF. In DNA form, the CDR3 reads TGCAGTGCGGCTGGGACCAACGTCGCGACCCAGTACTTC.